This T cell receptor beta chain was observed in a study of PD-L1 blockade in urothelial cancer. Study-level information: Blood samples had a median of around 150,000 T cells.

A spike-in of synthetic TCR analog templates was added to each PCR. Profiling relied on immunoSEQ multiplex PCR, and the TCRdb table lists in-frame clones only, not all of them. The table includes about 88,000 clones, roughly 90% detected once. Indicated time point: pretreatment peripheral blood. This TCR derives from a woman older than 75 with urothelial cancer. This sample comprised PBMCs, obtained around atezolizumab (anti-PD-L1) treatment.

The CDR3 DNA reads as TGTGCCAGCAGTGAAAGCCTAGCGGGCACAGATACGCAGTATTTT. Encoded protein: CASSESLAGTDTQYF. The J gene is TRBJ2-3, the V gene TRBV6-1; 7 nucleotides match TRBD2. Germline assignment: CDR1 MNHNS and CDR2 SASEGT. Losses at the gene ends were 2 bases for V and 1 base for J; bases not matched to a gene: 3. CDR3 length equals 15 residues.